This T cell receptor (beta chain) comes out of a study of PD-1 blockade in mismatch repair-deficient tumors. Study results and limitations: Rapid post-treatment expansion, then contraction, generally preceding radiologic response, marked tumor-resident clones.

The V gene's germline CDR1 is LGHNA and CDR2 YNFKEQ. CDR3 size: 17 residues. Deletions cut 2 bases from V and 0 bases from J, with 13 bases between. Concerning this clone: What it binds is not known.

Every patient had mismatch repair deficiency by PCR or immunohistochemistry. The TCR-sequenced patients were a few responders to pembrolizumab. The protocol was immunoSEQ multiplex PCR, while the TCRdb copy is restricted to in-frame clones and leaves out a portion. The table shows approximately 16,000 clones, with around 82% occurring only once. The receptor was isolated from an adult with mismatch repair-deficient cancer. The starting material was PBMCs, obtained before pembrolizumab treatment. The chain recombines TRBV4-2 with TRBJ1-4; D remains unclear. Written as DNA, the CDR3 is TGTGCCAGCAGCCAAAACCCATCAGGTTCAACTAATGAAAAACTGTTTTTT. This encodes CASSQNPSGSTNEKLFF.